The 10 T cell receptor beta chains below were found in one sample sequenced in a study of response to subunit inactivated influenza vaccine. One entry per CDR3 protein results from TCRdb running MiXCR on the RT-PCR reads. The top ten hold approximately 14% of the sample, which has under 550,000 distinct CDR3 sequences, about 7.2% seen once. The sample was PBMCs from blood, taken about 24 months after vaccination. Receptors originate from a man between 50 and 75 years old who received an inactivated influenza vaccine.

The J gene is TRBJ2-7, the V gene TRBV7-9; D is unresolved. This CDR3 is built from 14 residues. Looked up from germline, CDR1 is SEHNR and CDR2 is FQNEAQ (reference sequence). Trimming took off 5 bases at V and 3 bases at J, with 14 bases between the two ends. CDR3 in DNA: TGTGCCAGCAGCGCTGACGGAACAGACTACGAGCAGTACTTC. It yields the protein CASSADGTDYEQYF.

This chain links TRBV12-3 or TRBV12-4 with TRBJ1-4; D is perhaps TRBD1 (5 bases). With 3 bases removed from V and 7 bases from J, the gap between germline ends came to 15 bases. The CDR3 has 15 amino acids. CDR3 amino acids: CASSLTPGKGEKLFF. The CDR3 DNA is TGTGCCAGCAGTTTGACCCCAGGGAAGGGTGAAAAACTGTTTTTT.

This clonotype was observed many times. The V call is TRBV4-2, the J call TRBJ2-7; no clear D. From germline, CDR1 is LGHNA and CDR2 YNFKEQ. With 0 bases removed from V and 5 bases from J, the gap between germline ends came to 11 bases. The CDR3 sequence is 14 residues long. The DNA for the CDR3 is TGTGCCAGCAGCCAAGAAGTATCCCCCCACGAGCAGTACTTC. It is translated as CASSQEVSPHEQYF.

Remarks on this clonotype: This may arise from a read error, as a much more abundant clone is one base away. The rearrangement joins TRBV3-1 to TRBJ2-3, with 8 nucleotides matching TRBD1. The CDR3 sequence is 16 residues long. Germline V lookup: CDR1 LGHDT, CDR2 YNNKEL (reference sequence). CDR3 sequence: CASSEDWTGFMDTQYF. CDR3 DNA: TGTGCCAGCAGCGAAGACTGGACAGGGTTCATGGATACGCAGTATTTT.

V is TRBV5-1 and J is TRBJ2-1; D may be TRBD2 (5 bases). Germline assignment: CDR1 SGHRS and CDR2 YFSETQ. Trimming left V 7 bases short and J 2 bases short, with 7 bases between. CDR3 length equals 12 residues. CDR3 loop: CASGSPYNEQFF. DNA of the CDR3: TGCGCCAGCGGGAGTCCCTACAATGAGCAGTTCTTC.

The sample holds a few counts of this clonotype. The chain uses TRBV12-3 or TRBV12-4 and TRBJ2-5; TRBD1 matches at 8 bases. The CDR3 length is 16 residues. The junction had 11 bases not matched to a gene; V was cut back by 6 bases and J by 2 bases. The CDR3 bases are TGTGCCAGCAGCCGACGCCCGGGACAGGCTCAAGAGACCCAGTACTTC. Protein sequence: CASSRRPGQAQETQYF.

The sample holds a few counts of this clonotype. The V call is TRBV7-2, the J call TRBJ1-6, with a tentative D call TRBD1 (5 bases). From germline, CDR1 is SGHTA and CDR2 FQGNSA. With 5 bases removed from V and 11 bases from J, the gap between germline ends came to 16 bases. The CDR3 is 14 residues long. The CDR3 protein is CASSQAREGTPLHF. Here the CDR3 DNA reads TGTGCCAGCAGCCAGGCCCGGGAGGGGACACCCCTCCACTTT.

DNA of the CDR3: TGTGCCAGCAGCCCGTCGGGTTCGGATGAGCAGTTCTTC. Its protein product is CASSPSGSDEQFF. The gene calls are TRBV14 and TRBJ2-1; unclear D gene. The germline V gene encodes CDR1 SGHDN and CDR2 FVKESK. CDR3 length equals 13 residues. Trimming took off 4 bases at V and 8 bases at J, with 12 bases between the two ends.

This clonotype was counted a few times. This chain uses TRBV6-1 with TRBJ2-5, with 13 bases that match TRBD2. The trim removed 6 bases at V and 4 bases at J, leaving 2 bases unmatched. The CDR3 contains 14 residues. From germline, CDR1 is MNHNS and CDR2 SASEGT. The DNA of the CDR3 is TGTGCCAGCAGGGGACTAGCGGGAAGAGAGACCCAGTACTTC. Translating gives CASRGLAGRETQYF.

The chain recombines TRBV30 with TRBJ2-1; D call uncertain. This CDR3 region has 15 residues. Germline V lookup: CDR1 GTSNPN, CDR2 SVGIG (reference sequence). Deletions cut 2 bases from V and 3 bases from J, with 14 bases between. The CDR3 DNA reads as TGTGCCTGGAGTAGTTTAAACGCTTACTACAATGAGCAGTTCTTC. This sequence encodes CAWSSLNAYYNEQFF.